The next 13 T cell receptor beta chains were all read from a single sample in a study of T-cell memory formation after mild COVID-19. MiXCR, applied by TCRdb to the 5' RACE reads, yields one record per CDR3 protein. This sample yields approximately 430,000 distinct CDR3 sequences, of which 20% to 30% are seen a single time; around 12% belongs to the top ten. The sample comprised PBMCs or a T cell subset sorted from them (not recorded which). All receptors derive from an adult woman who had mild COVID-19 (a few samples of this study predate the infection). Cell type and time point are not known.

This clonotype was seen a few times. The chain combines TRBV9 with TRBJ2-1; tentative D call: TRBD1 (6 bases). Germline V gives CDR1 SGDLS, CDR2 YYNGEE. The CDR3 extends over 13 amino acids. The V gene lost 0 bases and the J gene lost 5 bases, with 6 bases spanning the gap. CDR3 nucleotides: TGTGCCAGCAGCGTAGACAGGGACAATGAGCAGTTCTTC. Protein sequence: CASSVDRDNEQFF.

In its sample, this clonotype was seen a few times. V is TRBV7-8 and J is TRBJ2-7; D not resolved. The length of the CDR3 is 11 residues. Germline V gene lookup returns CDR1 SGHVS and CDR2 FQNEAQ. V was clipped by 3 bases and J by 6 bases, with 6 bases between them. The CDR3: CASSLSAEQYF. The CDR3 nucleotides read TGTGCCAGCAGCTTGTCAGCCGAGCAGTACTTC.

This clonotype was found a few times. V usage is TRBV11-2 and J usage is TRBJ2-5, with 11 bases lining up with TRBD2. V dropped 5 bases and J dropped 4; count of bases not matched to a gene: 3. Germline assignment: CDR1 SGHAT and CDR2 FQNNGV. CDR3 length: 14 residues. CDR3 residues: CASSRLAGRETQYF. CDR3 nucleotide sequence: TGTGCCAGCAGCCGACTAGCGGGAAGAGAGACCCAGTACTTC.

This clonotype was counted once. The CDR3 DNA is TGTGCCAGCAGCCCTAGCGACGGCTACACTGAAGCTTTCTTT. Translated, it gives CASSPSDGYTEAFF. The genes are TRBV9 and TRBJ1-1, with D hard to call. The CDR3 runs 14 residues. Trimming left V 4 bases short and J 3 bases short, with 13 bases between. Germline V lookup: CDR1 SGDLS, CDR2 YYNGEE.

This rearrangement joins TRBV29-1 to TRBJ2-7, with 10 bases that match TRBD1. CDR1 is SQVTM and CDR2 is ANQGSEA in the germline V gene. This CDR3 has 13 amino acids. With 4 bases clipped from V and 7 bases from J, the junction kept 7 bases outside the gene matches. In DNA form, the CDR3 reads TGCAGCGTTGTGGGGACAGGGGCACTTGAGCAGTACTTC. This codes for CSVVGTGALEQYF.

The rearrangement joins TRBV20-1 to TRBJ2-7; unclear D gene. V lost 6 bases and J 1 base, leaving 7 bases between the germline ends. Germline CDR1 is DFQATT and CDR2 is SNEGSKA (reference sequence). The CDR3 sequence is 11 residues long. The CDR3 region has the DNA TGCAGTGCAGGCATATCCTACGAGCAGTACTTC. Translated, it gives CSAGISYEQYF.

In its sample, this clonotype was seen a few times. The V gene is TRBV6-2 or TRBV6-3, the J gene TRBJ2-3; D not certain. This CDR3 has 14 amino acids. Germline V gene data show CDR1 as MNHEY and CDR2 as SVGEGT. Trimming pared 2 bases from V and 7 bases from J, leaving 13 bases between. The DNA of the CDR3 is TGTGCCAGCAGTTACGAGGCAGCGAGAAATACGCAGTATTTT. Its translation: CASSYEAARNTQYF.

This clonotype occurred a few times. CDR3 nucleotides: TGTGCCAGCAGACCGACAGGGGTGGGCACAGATACGCAGTATTTT. This sequence encodes CASRPTGVGTDTQYF. The chain employs TRBV5-6 and TRBJ2-3; 8 positions agree with TRBD1. Unmatched junction bases numbered 6, after V lost 5 bases and J lost 1 base. Germline V gene data show CDR1 as SGHDT and CDR2 as YYEEEE. This CDR3 region has 15 residues.

This clonotype was picked up a small number of times. This rearrangement joins TRBV11-2 to TRBJ2-7; 8 nucleotides align to TRBD1. Germline V gives CDR1 SGHAT, CDR2 FQNNGV. Unmatched junction bases numbered 6, after V lost 3 bases and J lost 5 bases. The CDR3 has 14 amino acids. CDR3 sequence reads: CASSFDRGAHEQYF. The CDR3 DNA sequence: TGTGCCAGCAGCTTCGACAGGGGAGCCCACGAGCAGTACTTC.

V usage is TRBV20-1 and J usage is TRBJ2-3; TRBD2 is a possible D gene (6 bases). This CDR3 spans 12 amino acids. Per germline, CDR1 DFQATT and CDR2 SNEGSKA (reference sequence). The V end was cut by 4 bases, the J end by 8 bases, with 13 bases between. CDR3 nucleotide sequence: TGCAGTGCTAAGGAGTGGGGAGGTACGCAGTATTTT. Translation gives CSAKEWGGTQYF.

This sequence joins TRBV12-3 or TRBV12-4 and TRBJ2-3; D ambiguous. V dropped 3 bases and J dropped 2 bases, with 9 bases sitting between them. CDR3 length: 14 amino acids. CDR3 protein: CASSLPVATDTQYF. CDR3 nucleotide sequence: TGTGCCAGCAGTTTGCCTGTCGCCACAGATACGCAGTATTTT.

This clonotype has only a few counts. V is TRBV20-1 and J is TRBJ1-3, with D maybe TRBD1 (5 bases). The germline V and J ends were trimmed by 5 bases and 1 base, with 15 bases remaining between them. Germline lookup yields CDR1 DFQATT and CDR2 SNEGSKA (reference sequence). CDR3 length equals 15 residues. The CDR3 coding sequence is TGCAGTGCTTCCCTCGGGGACTTTTCTGGAAACACCATATATTTT. Its translation is CSASLGDFSGNTIYF.

The J gene is TRBJ1-1, the V gene TRBV7-9; 11 bases align to TRBD1. Germline lookup yields CDR1 SEHNR and CDR2 FQNEAQ (reference sequence). V dropped 5 bases and J dropped 2; count of bases not matched to a gene: 7. The CDR3 consists of 16 residues. The CDR3 nucleotides are TGTGCCAGCAGCCGGGACAGGGGGATCTTTAACACTGAAGCTTTCTTT. It translates to CASSRDRGIFNTEAFF.